This entry lists 31 T cell receptor beta chains sequenced from one sample in a study of T cells in localized non-small cell lung cancer. TCRdb's copy holds only in-frame clones and misses some; the assay was immunoSEQ multiplex PCR. The table includes tens of thousands of clones, around 90% detected once. Source: peripheral blood, taken before any cancer treatment. Receptors were obtained from a man aged 40-75 years with stage I squamous cell lung carcinoma.

The gene calls are TRBV5-5 and TRBJ2-7; D remains ambiguous. Trimming shortened V by 1 base and J by 4 bases, and 6 bases separated the two germline ends. Germline V gene sequence: CDR1 SGHKS, CDR2 YYEKEE (reference sequence). The CDR3 has 12 residues. DNA of the CDR3: TGTGCCAGCAGCTTGAATAGGTACGAGCAGTACTTC. This sequence encodes CASSLNRYEQYF.

The chain joins TRBV27 to TRBJ1-3; the match to TRBD1 covers 9 bases. CDR3 size: 16 residues. V lost 3 bases, J lost 4 bases, and 7 bases stayed unmatched. Germline V lookup: CDR1 MNHEY, CDR2 SMNVEV (reference sequence). Here the CDR3 reads CASSFNRDRVGNTIYF. Written as DNA, the CDR3 is TGTGCCAGCAGTTTCAATCGGGACAGGGTGGGAAACACCATATATTTT.

This clone came up a few times. The gene calls are TRBV5-1 and TRBJ1-1, with D maybe TRBD1 (5 bases). CDR1 is SGHRS and CDR2 is YFSETQ in the germline V gene. The V gene lost 9 bases and the J gene lost 0 bases, with 12 bases spanning the gap. The CDR3 is made up of 13 amino acids. CDR3 DNA: TGCGCCACTGGGACGGGAATGAACACTGAAGCTTTCTTT. Residues: CATGTGMNTEAFF.

This chain links TRBV5-6 with TRBJ1-2; unclear D gene. Germline-derived CDR1 and CDR2 are SGHDT and YYEEEE. Between the trimmed V and J ends, which lost 1 base and 4 bases, there was a span of 14 bases. CDR3 size: 15 residues. CDR3 bases: TGTGCCAGCAGCTTGTCCTTTCTTGGAACCTATGGCTACACCTTC. This sequence encodes CASSLSFLGTYGYTF.

The chain couples TRBV14 to TRBJ2-2, with D maybe TRBD1 (6 bases). V was pared by 4 bases and J by 5 bases, with 8 bases between. The length of the CDR3 is 13 residues. Germline CDR1 is SGHDN and CDR2 is FVKESK. The DNA for the CDR3 is TGTGCCAGCAGCCCGCAGGGGACCGGGGAGCTGTTTTTT. Protein sequence: CASSPQGTGELFF.

The chain recombines TRBV19 with TRBJ1-4, with D unclear. The CDR3 runs to 15 residues. Germline V CDR1 and CDR2: LNHDA, SQIVND (reference sequence). Trimming cost V 3 bases and J 0 bases, with 8 bases left between them. As DNA, the CDR3 is TGTGCCAGTAGTATGAGCTCCACAACTAATGAAAAACTGTTTTTT. It encodes CASSMSSTTNEKLFF. The entire variable domain, with the rest obtained from reference TRBV19 and TRBJ1-4, is as follows: DGGITQSPKYLFRKEGQNVTLSCEQNLNHDAMYWYRQDPGQGLRLIYYSQIVNDFQKGDIAEGYSVSREKKESFPLTVTSAQKNPTAFYLCASSMSSTTNEKLFFGSGTQLSVL.

The rearrangement uses TRBV11-2 and TRBJ2-2, with D hard to call. Per the germline V gene, CDR1 is SGHAT and CDR2 is FQNNGV. V was trimmed by 2 bases and J by 6 bases, leaving 7 bases between them. CDR3 length: 13 residues. Written as DNA, the CDR3 is TGTGCCAGCAGCTTATATCAGGCCGGGGAGCTGTTTTTT. Encoded protein: CASSLYQAGELFF.

The chain links TRBV19 to TRBJ2-3, with 7 bases lining up with TRBD1. Germline V gives CDR1 LNHDA, CDR2 SQIVND (reference sequence). The CDR3 runs to 16 residues. With 3 bases clipped from V and 2 bases from J, the junction kept 8 bases outside the gene matches. The CDR3 nucleotides are TGTGCCAGTAGTATCACTCCGGGACAGATCACAGATACGCAGTATTTT. It codes for CASSITPGQITDTQYF. Full variable domain (remainder filled in from reference TRBV19 and TRBJ2-3): DGGITQSPKYLFRKEGQNVTLSCEQNLNHDAMYWYRQDPGQGLRLIYYSQIVNDFQKGDIAEGYSVSREKKESFPLTVTSAQKNPTAFYLCASSITPGQITDTQYFGPGTRLTVL.

This clone was seen only once. The chain recombines TRBV27 with TRBJ1-5; D remains ambiguous. The CDR3 loop spans 14 amino acids. Trimming removed 7 bases at V and 4 bases at J, with 14 bases between. The germline V gene has CDR1 MNHEY and CDR2 SMNVEV (reference sequence). The DNA of the CDR3 is TGTGCCAGCACCTCCCGCGCCGGGAATCAGCCCCAGCATTTT. Its protein product is CASTSRAGNQPQHF.

The V call is TRBV15, the J call TRBJ1-1; D gene uncertain. The germline CDR1 and CDR2 sequences are LNHNV and YYDKDF (reference sequence). There are 15 residues in the CDR3. V was clipped by 0 bases and J by 2 bases, with 10 bases between them. In DNA, the CDR3 is TGTGCCACCAGCAGAGATAAAGGAACAAACACTGAAGCTTTCTTT. Protein sequence: CATSRDKGTNTEAFF.

The rearrangement links TRBV25-1 to TRBJ1-5, with TRBD1 matching 12 bases. Trimming at V came to 6 bases and at J to 6 bases, leaving 3 bases not matched to a gene. The CDR3 contains 14 residues. Germline V gene sequence: CDR1 MGHDK, CDR2 SYGVNS. The CDR3 nucleotides are TGTGCCAGCAGGGGACAGGGGGCCGGTCAGCCCCAGCATTTT. Amino acid sequence: CASRGQGAGQPQHF.

V usage is TRBV7-9 and J usage is TRBJ2-1; D gene unclear. The germline V gene encodes CDR1 SEHNR and CDR2 FQNEAQ (reference sequence). The CDR3 spans 13 residues. V was shortened by 1 base and J by 8 bases, with 9 bases between the two germline ends. The CDR3 spells CASSLGSEDEQFF. The CDR3 nucleotides are TGTGCCAGCAGCTTAGGAAGTGAGGATGAGCAGTTCTTC.

The V and J genes are TRBV18 and TRBJ2-7; TRBD1 aligns across 8 bases. J gave up 2 bases and V 1 base, and 1 base lay outside the gene matches. CDR1 and CDR2 (germline): KGHSH, LQKENI. The CDR3 loop spans 14 amino acids. CDR3 coding DNA: TGTGCCAGCTCACCACTGACAGGGGCCTACGAGCAGTACTTC. This sequence encodes CASSPLTGAYEQYF.

This clone was seen a single time. The genes are TRBV6-6 and TRBJ2-3; 9 nucleotides agree with TRBD2. The CDR3 contains 16 residues. The germline CDR1 and CDR2 sequences are MNHNY and SVGAGI (reference sequence). Germline trimming cut 3 bases from V and 1 base from J; bases unmatched to any gene: 5. The CDR3 loop reads CASSYSLAGGTDTQYF. In DNA form, the CDR3 reads TGTGCCAGCAGTTATTCTTTAGCGGGGGGCACAGATACGCAGTATTTT.

The chain carries TRBV7-2 and TRBJ2-7; D is uncertain. Trimming removed 6 bases from V and 4 bases from J, with 16 bases in between. The CDR3 spans 14 residues. Germline lookup yields CDR1 SGHTA and CDR2 FQGNSA. The CDR3 here is CASSYSDGRYEQYF. CDR3 bases: TGTGCCAGCAGTTACTCGGACGGCCGGTACGAGCAGTACTTC.

This chain links TRBV7-9 with TRBJ2-1; D tentatively fits TRBD1 or TRBD2 (5 bases each). Trimming took 1 base from V and 6 from J, leaving 13 bases between them. CDR1 is SEHNR and CDR2 is FQNEAQ in the germline V gene (reference sequence). This CDR3 is 15 amino acids long. CDR3 sequence: CASSLDGTRGNEQFF. The CDR3 region has the DNA TGTGCCAGCAGCTTAGACGGTACGAGGGGCAATGAGCAGTTCTTC.

The rearrangement joins TRBV15 to TRBJ2-1, with D perhaps TRBD1 or TRBD2 (5 bases each). Between the trimmed V and J ends, which lost 9 bases and 4 bases, there was a span of 16 bases. There are 14 residues in the CDR3. Germline CDR1 and CDR2: LNHNV and YYDKDF (reference sequence). The CDR3, as DNA: TGTGCCACGGACCGGGACCGATATTACAATGAGCAGTTCTTC. Encoded protein: CATDRDRYYNEQFF. The full variable domain, rest sourced from reference TRBV15 and TRBJ2-1, is DAMVIQNPRYQVTQFGKPVTLSCSQTLNHNVMYWYQQKSSQAPKLLFHYYDKDFNNEADTPDNFQSRRPNTSFCFLDIRSPGLGDTAMYLCATDRDRYYNEQFFGPGTRLTVL.

The V gene is TRBV7-9, the J gene TRBJ1-4; D remains unclear. Looked up from germline, CDR1 is SEHNR and CDR2 is FQNEAQ (reference sequence). The V end was cut by 6 bases, the J end by 3 bases, with 11 bases between. The length of the CDR3 is 14 residues. The CDR3 nucleotides are TGTGCCAGCAGGGCCCGGGCCTCTAATGAAAAACTGTTTTTT. It is translated as CASRARASNEKLFF.

This clone was observed a few times. V gene TRBV5-1 combines with J gene TRBJ1-4; 8 bases fit TRBD1. Germline V gene sequence: CDR1 SGHRS, CDR2 YFSETQ. This CDR3 has 14 amino acids. V lost 2 bases, J lost 7 bases, and 4 bases stayed unmatched. The CDR3 DNA is TGCGCCAGCAGCTTAGGACAGGGCCCTGAAAAACTGTTTTTT. Amino acids: CASSLGQGPEKLFF.

J is TRBJ2-3 and V is TRBV18; 7 nucleotides match TRBD2. This CDR3 region has 14 residues. V shed 0 bases and J 4 bases; nucleotides not matched to a gene: 1. The germline V gene has CDR1 KGHSH and CDR2 LQKENI. The CDR3, as DNA: TGTGCCAGCTCACCACCGACTAGCTCAGATACGCAGTATTTT. The encoded protein is CASSPPTSSDTQYF.

V usage is TRBV5-6 and J usage is TRBJ1-5, with D possibly TRBD1 on 6 matching bases. This CDR3 region has 13 residues. In germline, CDR1 is SGHDT, CDR2 YYEEEE. Trimming pared 4 bases from V and 5 bases from J, leaving 10 bases between. The CDR3 nucleotides are TGTGCCAGCAGCGGGAGGGGGTATCAGCCCCAGCATTTT. Translated, it gives CASSGRGYQPQHF. The full variable domain, rest sourced from reference TRBV5-6 and TRBJ1-5, is DAGVTQSPTHLIKTRGQQVTLRCSPKSGHDTVSWYQQALGQGPQFIFQYYEEEERQRGNFPDRFSGHQFPNYSSELNVNALLLGDSALYLCASSGRGYQPQHFGDGTRLSIL.

The CDR3 nucleotides read TGTGCCAGCAGGACACAGAGTTACGAGCAGTACTTC. It codes for CASRTQSYEQYF. The chain carries TRBV6-5 and TRBJ2-7; D call uncertain. V lost 6 bases to trimming and J lost 4 bases, with 10 bases between them. From germline, CDR1 is MNHEY and CDR2 SVGAGI. The CDR3 is 12 amino acids.

J is TRBJ2-7 and V is TRBV11-2, with TRBD1 matching over 7 bases. Germline loops: CDR1 SGHAT, CDR2 FQNNGV. After removal of 4 bases from V and 1 base from J, the junction contained 4 bases not matched to a gene. The CDR3 length is 14 residues. The CDR3 bases are TGTGCCAGCAGCTCCGGGACAGCGTCCTACGAGCAGTACTTC. It is translated as CASSSGTASYEQYF.

This chain connects TRBV6-6 to TRBJ2-3, with D unresolved. The V end was cut by 2 bases, the J end by 5 bases, with 5 bases between. In germline, CDR1 is MNHNY, CDR2 SVGAGI (reference sequence). This CDR3 contains 12 residues. DNA for the CDR3: TGTGCCAGCAGTTACGAGGTAGATACGCAGTATTTT. Its translation: CASSYEVDTQYF.

The chain carries TRBV5-5 and TRBJ1-1; D call uncertain. The germline V gene encodes CDR1 SGHKS and CDR2 YYEKEE (reference sequence). The CDR3 is 14 amino acids. Trimming took 1 base from V and 0 from J, leaving 7 bases between them. The CDR3 DNA reads TGTGCCAGCAGCTTGTTTCTAATGAACACTGAAGCTTTCTTT. Protein product: CASSLFLMNTEAFF.

The chain carries TRBV28 and TRBJ1-1; tentatively, D is TRBD1 (6 bases). CDR3 length: 14 amino acids. Germline V gene sequence: CDR1 MDHEN, CDR2 SYDVKM. The germline V and J ends were trimmed by 7 bases and 5 bases, with 17 bases remaining between them. CDR3 sequence (DNA): TGTGCCAGCAACGGGGGCGCGGTAAGGACTGAAGCTTTCTTT. It yields the protein CASNGGAVRTEAFF.

The chain couples TRBV28 to TRBJ1-2; no firm D call. The CDR3 covers 13 residues. Germline V gene lookup returns CDR1 MDHEN and CDR2 SYDVKM. With 2 bases removed from V and 4 bases from J, the gap between germline ends came to 8 bases. Here the CDR3 DNA reads TGTGCCAGCAGTTTAGGGCAGTTCTATGGCTACACCTTC. As protein: CASSLGQFYGYTF.

This clone was counted a few times. The genes are TRBV9 and TRBJ1-1; D gene unclear. Trimming pared 4 bases from V and 2 bases from J, leaving 6 bases between. This CDR3 has 12 amino acids. Germline values: CDR1 SGDLS, CDR2 YYNGEE. CDR3 coding DNA: TGTGCCAGCAGCTCGACCAACACTGAAGCTTTCTTT. This encodes CASSSTNTEAFF.

This rearrangement joins TRBV27 to TRBJ1-3; TRBD1 agrees at 7 bases. Trimming removed 8 bases from V and 3 bases from J; junction bases left unmatched: 7. Germline V CDR1 and CDR2: MNHEY, SMNVEV (reference sequence). The CDR3 extends over 14 amino acids. For the CDR3, the DNA is TGTGCCAGCGGGCGACAGGGTAGTGGAAACACCATATATTTT. This codes for CASGRQGSGNTIYF.

The CDR3 region is CASSGSGTGANTGELFF. In nucleotides, the CDR3 is TGTGCCAGCAGCGGATCCGGGACAGGGGCCAACACCGGGGAGCTGTTTTTT. The chain joins TRBV7-9 to TRBJ2-2; TRBD1 matches 10 bases. V lost 5 bases and J lost 2; bases outside the gene matches: 8. CDR1 SEHNR and CDR2 FQNEAQ come from the germline V gene (reference sequence). The CDR3 loop spans 17 amino acids.

The V call is TRBV19, the J call TRBJ1-2; D is unresolved. V gave up 8 bases and J gave up 6 bases, with 16 bases separating them. The CDR3 is 13 amino acids. Germline values: CDR1 LNHDA, CDR2 SQIVND (reference sequence). The CDR3 spells CASATRERNGYTF. The CDR3 DNA reads as TGTGCCAGTGCCACAAGAGAAAGAAATGGCTACACCTTC.